The present TCR beta chain was sequenced within a study of blood T cell repertoires in COVID-19. Sequenced by immunoSEQ multiplex PCR; TCRdb stores in-frame clones only, minus some. The sample includes 280,000 or so clones, nearly 90% of them seen just once. The sequenced sample consisted of PBMCs or T cells enriched from blood (not recorded which). The clonotype originates from a woman younger than 30 with acute COVID-19.

The CDR3 is CASSQDRGRTLHF. The DNA for the CDR3 is TGTGCCAGCAGCCAAGATCGTGGGAGAACCCTCCACTTT. The rearrangement links TRBV14 to TRBJ1-6, with no clear D. Germline loops: CDR1 SGHDN, CDR2 FVKESK. Trimming cost V 0 bases and J 14 bases, with 11 bases left between them. There are 13 residues in the CDR3. Looking up the rest from reference TRBV14 and TRBJ1-6 gives the full variable domain: EAGVTQFPSHSVIEKGQTVTLRCDPISGHDNLYWYRRVMGKEIKFLLHFVKESKQDESGMPNNRFLAERTGGTYSTLKVQPAELEDSGVYFCASSQDRGRTLHFGNGTRLTVT.